These 14 T cell receptor beta chains originate from one sample sequenced in a study of T cell responses to AZD1222 COVID-19 vaccine (dated by TCRdb to the early 2020s). Library generation was performed with the immunoSEQ multiplex PCR assay. Not all clones reach the TCRdb copy of this immuneACCESS table, which keeps in-frame sequences only. Checked studies attribute under half of the gap to unresolved V genes and leave the rest unexplained. Recorded for this sample are 150,000 to 180,000 clones; 86% of them occurred a single time. More than 5.5% of the sample is taken by the ten largest. The time point label of this sample denotes: baseline before first vaccination. The treatment or condition label, read with the paper, signifies: meningococcal conjugate vaccine given as trial control. Sequenced here: peripheral blood, sampled on day 0 of MenACWY control vaccination. The receptors were gathered from an adult in good health.

The chain combines TRBV19 with TRBJ2-3, with D tentatively TRBD2 (7 bases). CDR1 is LNHDA and CDR2 is SQIVND in the germline V gene (reference sequence). This CDR3 has 15 residues. The V end was cut by 3 bases, the J end by 3 bases, with 13 bases between. The CDR3 region is CASSIIGGDTDTQYF. In nucleotides, the CDR3 is TGTGCCAGTAGTATTATAGGGGGGGATACAGATACGCAGTATTTT.

This chain joins TRBV11-2 and TRBJ2-7, with TRBD2 as a possible D gene (6 bases). The germline gives CDR1 SGHAT, CDR2 FQNNGV. V was pared by 2 bases and J by 0 bases, with 11 bases between. The CDR3 extends over 15 amino acids. CDR3: CASSLSPGSSYEQYV. CDR3 sequence (DNA): TGTGCCAGCAGCTTATCTCCCGGGAGCTCCTACGAGCAGTACGTC.

The chain couples TRBV28 to TRBJ2-5; 11 bases are a match to TRBD2. The V gene's germline CDR1 is MDHEN and CDR2 SYDVKM. This CDR3 contains 15 residues. V dropped 6 bases and J dropped 2; count of bases not matched to a gene: 5. The CDR3 is CASRGTSGHQETQYF. In DNA, the CDR3 is TGTGCCAGCAGGGGGACTAGCGGCCATCAAGAGACCCAGTACTTC.

The chain recombines TRBV6-5 with TRBJ2-3; D is unresolved. Germline V gene lookup returns CDR1 MNHEY and CDR2 SVGAGI. Trimming pared 0 bases from V and 2 bases from J, leaving 9 bases between. The CDR3 extends over 15 amino acids. The chain's CDR3 is CASSYSVPYTDTQYF. Written as DNA, the CDR3 is TGTGCCAGCAGTTACTCCGTACCTTACACAGATACGCAGTATTTT.

The genes are TRBV9 and TRBJ1-1; 7 nucleotides line up with TRBD1. From germline, CDR1 is SGDLS and CDR2 YYNGEE. This CDR3 is built from 14 residues. V was pared by 3 bases and J by 5 bases, with 7 bases of the junction left unmatched. CDR3 sequence: CASSAHTGETEAFF. The CDR3 DNA sequence: TGTGCCAGCAGCGCCCATACAGGGGAAACTGAAGCTTTCTTT. The variable domain in full, with the rest retrieved from reference TRBV9 and TRBJ1-1, is DSGVTQTPKHLITATGQRVTLRCSPRSGDLSVYWYQQSLDQGLQFLIQYYNGEERAKGNILERFSAQQFPDLHSELNLSSLELGDSALYFCASSAHTGETEAFFGQGTRLTVV.

The gene calls are TRBV9 and TRBJ2-1, with 8 nucleotides matching TRBD1. There are 16 residues in the CDR3. Per the germline V gene, CDR1 is SGDLS and CDR2 is YYNGEE. Trimming took 4 bases from V and 6 from J; bases not matched to a gene: 12. The CDR3 protein is CASSIAGGGTRNEQFF. CDR3 sequence (DNA): TGTGCCAGCAGCATTGCAGGGGGCGGGACGCGCAATGAGCAGTTCTTC.

This sequence joins TRBV5-5 and TRBJ2-7; D not resolved. Trimming removed 6 bases at V and 0 bases at J, with 10 bases between. Germline-derived CDR1 and CDR2 are SGHKS and YYEKEE (reference sequence). The CDR3 is made up of 13 amino acids. CDR3 coding DNA: TGTGCCAGCACAACTGGGTCCTCCTACGAGCAGTACTTC. Translation: CASTTGSSYEQYF. Supplemented by reference TRBV5-5 and TRBJ2-7, the full variable domain reads DAGVTQSPTHLIKTRGQQVTLRCSPISGHKSVSWYQQVLGQGPQFIFQYYEKEERGRGNFPDRFSARQFPNYSSELNVNALLLGDSALYLCASTTGSSYEQYFGPGTRLTVT.

The chain is built from TRBV5-5 and TRBJ1-1; 7 bases line up with TRBD1. This CDR3 is 15 amino acids long. The junction had 13 bases not matched to a gene; V was cut back by 4 bases and J by 7 bases. CDR1 SGHKS and CDR2 YYEKEE come from the germline V gene (reference sequence). The CDR3 spells CASSMAQGFIGEAFF. In nucleotides, the CDR3 is TGTGCCAGCAGCATGGCACAGGGGTTTATAGGTGAAGCTTTCTTT.

The chain couples TRBV30 to TRBJ2-7; 11 bases line up with TRBD2. CDR1 GTSNPN and CDR2 SVGIG come from the germline V gene (reference sequence). J lost 7 bases, V lost 7 bases, and 9 bases had no gene match. The CDR3 has 13 residues. CDR3 bases: TGTGCCTCGACTAGCGGGAAAGCGGGGGAGCAGTACTTC. This gives the protein CASTSGKAGEQYF.

The chain couples TRBV19 to TRBJ2-3; 11 nucleotides align to TRBD2. V dropped 7 bases and J dropped 4; count of bases not matched to a gene: 4. CDR1 is LNHDA, CDR2 SQIVND, per germline (reference sequence). The CDR3 runs to 14 residues. CDR3 DNA sequence: TGTGCCAGTAAAACTAGCGGGGGTTCAGATACGCAGTATTTT. It specifies CASKTSGGSDTQYF.

The CDR3 DNA follows: TGTGCCAGCACCCTGCTTATGGGATGGAATCAGCCCCAGCATTTT. It translates to CASTLLMGWNQPQHF. The rearrangement links TRBV7-2 to TRBJ1-5; D is undetermined. The CDR3 runs to 15 residues. V lost 7 bases and J lost 4, with 17 bases in between. The germline V gene encodes CDR1 SGHTA and CDR2 FQGNSA.

This rearrangement joins TRBV7-3 to TRBJ1-1; 8 bases map to TRBD1. In germline, CDR1 is SGHTA, CDR2 FQGTGA. The CDR3 is made up of 16 amino acids. V was clipped by 5 bases and J by 5 bases; unmatched bases: 13. Written as DNA, the CDR3 is TGTGCCAGCAGCCTACTAGGACAGGGTGTAAATACTGAAGCTTTCTTT. Translating it yields CASSLLGQGVNTEAFF.

V and J are TRBV7-9 and TRBJ1-1, with 7 bases lining up with TRBD1. Germline CDR1 is SEHNR and CDR2 is FQNEAQ (reference sequence). Unmatched junction bases numbered 5, after V lost 4 bases and J lost 3 bases. This CDR3 is 14 amino acids long. CDR3 amino acids: CASSSQGGDTEAFF. In nucleotides, the CDR3 is TGTGCCAGCAGCTCCCAGGGGGGGGACACTGAAGCTTTCTTT.

This chain joins TRBV12-5 and TRBJ1-1, with D perhaps matching TRBD1 (5 bases). CDR1 is LGHNT and CDR2 is FRNRAP in the germline V gene. Trimming took off 2 bases at V and 3 bases at J, with 10 bases between the two ends. CDR3 length equals 14 residues. The CDR3 here is CASGLRQTDTEAFF. The CDR3, as DNA: TGTGCTAGTGGTTTGAGGCAGACAGACACTGAAGCTTTCTTT.